This T cell receptor (beta chain) is from a study of vaccination and CD4 T cells after COVID-19. Study-wide context: Each control culture was treated with a CEFX pool, an HIV-1 Nef pool, or no peptide. Study-wide points: The appearance of a median roughly 89% of reactive clones in convalescent patients occurred only post-vaccination. A comparatively limited set of convalescent patients was examined, with no early post-infection timepoints.

The treatment: roughly 10-day PBMC culture with coronavirus spike peptide pools or control peptides (ViraFEST assay). Antigen-specific T cells were expanded with peptide pools by ViraFEST, and TCRs were then sequenced. Researchers used the Oncomine TCR Beta short-read assay to sequence DNA from cultured CD4+ T cells. TCRdb re-called the PCR reads through MiXCR, storing one row per CDR3 protein. The sample lists 14,000 or so distinct CDR3 sequences, less than 65% occurring once. Remarks on this clonotype: What it recognizes is unknown.

Germline lookup yields CDR1 DFQATT and CDR2 SNEGSKA (reference sequence). V lost 0 bases and J lost 16, with 13 bases in between. The CDR3 contains 12 residues. Sequencing was performed on CD4+ T cells from blood, cultured in vitro, taken before SARS-CoV-2 vaccination. The source is a human donor who had recovered from COVID-19. This rearrangement joins TRBV20-1 to TRBJ1-6; the D gene is possibly TRBD1 (6 bases). CDR3 sequence reads: CSARDSRRGLHF. The CDR3 region has the DNA TGCAGTGCTAGAGATTCCCGAAGGGGGCTCCACTTT.